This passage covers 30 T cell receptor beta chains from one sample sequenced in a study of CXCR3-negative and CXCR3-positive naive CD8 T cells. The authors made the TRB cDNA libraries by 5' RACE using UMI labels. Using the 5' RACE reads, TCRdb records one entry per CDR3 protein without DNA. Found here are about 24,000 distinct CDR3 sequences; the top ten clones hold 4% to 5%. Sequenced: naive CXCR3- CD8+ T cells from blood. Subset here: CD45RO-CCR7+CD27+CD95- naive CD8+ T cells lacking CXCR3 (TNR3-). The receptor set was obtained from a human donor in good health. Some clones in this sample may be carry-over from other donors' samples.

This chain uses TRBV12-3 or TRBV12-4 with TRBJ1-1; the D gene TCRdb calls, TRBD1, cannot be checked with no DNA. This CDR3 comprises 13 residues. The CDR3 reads CASSSTGFAEAFF.

This chain's CDR3 is CSAPSPPTELQFPETQYF. The chain uses TRBV20-1 and TRBJ2-5; TCRdb calls TRBD1, which cannot be checked without DNA. CDR1 is DFQATT and CDR2 is SNEGSKA in the germline V gene (reference sequence). CDR3 size: 18 residues.

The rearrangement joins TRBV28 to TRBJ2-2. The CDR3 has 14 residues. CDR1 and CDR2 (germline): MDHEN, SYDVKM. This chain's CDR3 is CASSFGSNTGELFF.

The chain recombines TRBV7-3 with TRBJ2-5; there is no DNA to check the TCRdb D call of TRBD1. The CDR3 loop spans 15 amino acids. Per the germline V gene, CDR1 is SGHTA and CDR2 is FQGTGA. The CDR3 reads CASSRIGGQGETQYF.

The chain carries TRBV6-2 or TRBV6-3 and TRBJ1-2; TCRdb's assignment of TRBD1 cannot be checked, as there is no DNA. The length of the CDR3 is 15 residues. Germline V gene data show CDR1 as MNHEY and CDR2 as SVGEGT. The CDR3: CASSASGGAGYGYTF.

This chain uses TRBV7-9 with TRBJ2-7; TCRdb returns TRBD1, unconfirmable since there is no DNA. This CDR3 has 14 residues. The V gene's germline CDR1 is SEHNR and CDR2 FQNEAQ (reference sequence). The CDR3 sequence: CASSNPDVSYEQYF.

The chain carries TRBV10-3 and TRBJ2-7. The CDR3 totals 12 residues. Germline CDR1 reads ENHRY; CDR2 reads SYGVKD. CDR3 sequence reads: CAISGSSYEQYF.

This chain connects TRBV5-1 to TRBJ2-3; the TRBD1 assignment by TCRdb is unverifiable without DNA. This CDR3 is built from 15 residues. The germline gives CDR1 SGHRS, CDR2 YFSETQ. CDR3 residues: CASSLLGGRADTQYF. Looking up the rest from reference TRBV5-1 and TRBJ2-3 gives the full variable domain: KAGVTQTPRYLIKTRGQQVTLSCSPISGHRSVSWYQQTPGQGLQFLFEYFSETQRNKGNFPGRFSGRQFSNSRSEMNVSTLELGDSALYLCASSLLGGRADTQYFGPGTRLTVL.

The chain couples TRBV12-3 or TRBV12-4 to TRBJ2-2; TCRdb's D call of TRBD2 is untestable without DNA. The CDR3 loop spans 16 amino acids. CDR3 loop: CASTPTAGGSVGELFF.

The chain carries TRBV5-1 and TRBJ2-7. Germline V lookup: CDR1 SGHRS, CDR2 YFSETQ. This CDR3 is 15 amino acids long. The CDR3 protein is CASSPALEGGYEQYF.

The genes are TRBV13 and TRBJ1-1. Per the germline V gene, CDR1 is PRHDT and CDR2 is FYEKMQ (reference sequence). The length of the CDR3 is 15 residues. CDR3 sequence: CASSPTEGGDTEAFF.

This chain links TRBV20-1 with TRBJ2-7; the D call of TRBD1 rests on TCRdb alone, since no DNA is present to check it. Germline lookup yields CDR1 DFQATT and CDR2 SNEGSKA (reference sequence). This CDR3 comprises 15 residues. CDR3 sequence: CSARDAWGKLYEQYF.

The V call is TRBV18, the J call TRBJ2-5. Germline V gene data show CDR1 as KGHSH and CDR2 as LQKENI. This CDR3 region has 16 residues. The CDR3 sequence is CASSPPVWVSQETQYF.

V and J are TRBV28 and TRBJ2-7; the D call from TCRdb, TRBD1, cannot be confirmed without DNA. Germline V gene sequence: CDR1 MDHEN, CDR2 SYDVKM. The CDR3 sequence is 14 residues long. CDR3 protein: CASNRPRGNYEQYF.

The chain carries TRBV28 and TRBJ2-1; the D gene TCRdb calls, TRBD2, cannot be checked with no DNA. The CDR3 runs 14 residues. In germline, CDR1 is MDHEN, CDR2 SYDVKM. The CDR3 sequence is CASTSGSSYNEQFF.

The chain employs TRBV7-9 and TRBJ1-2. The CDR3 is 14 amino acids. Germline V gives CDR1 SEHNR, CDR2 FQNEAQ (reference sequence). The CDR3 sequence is CASSLVGDTYGYTF.

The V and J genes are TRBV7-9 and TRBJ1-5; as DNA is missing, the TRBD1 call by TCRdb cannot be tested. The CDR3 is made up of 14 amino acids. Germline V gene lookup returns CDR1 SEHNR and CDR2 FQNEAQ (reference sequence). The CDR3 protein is CASSPGTALEPQHF.

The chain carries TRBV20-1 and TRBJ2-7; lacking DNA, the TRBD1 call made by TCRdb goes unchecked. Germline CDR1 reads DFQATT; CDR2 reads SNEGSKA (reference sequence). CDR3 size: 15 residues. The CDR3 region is CSARDGAGVPYEQYF.

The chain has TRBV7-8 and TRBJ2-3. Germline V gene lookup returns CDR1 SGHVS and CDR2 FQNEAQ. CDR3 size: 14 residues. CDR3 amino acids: CASSSLGRTDTQYF.

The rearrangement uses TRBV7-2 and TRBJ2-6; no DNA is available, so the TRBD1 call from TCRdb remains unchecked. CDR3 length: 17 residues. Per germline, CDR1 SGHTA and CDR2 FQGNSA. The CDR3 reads CASSFPGVASGANVLTF.

The CDR3 region is CASSFQTGLNTEAFF. This chain connects TRBV25-1 to TRBJ1-1; TCRdb gives TRBD1 as the D gene, but with no DNA this cannot be confirmed. Germline CDR1 reads MGHDK; CDR2 reads SYGVNS. There are 15 residues in the CDR3.

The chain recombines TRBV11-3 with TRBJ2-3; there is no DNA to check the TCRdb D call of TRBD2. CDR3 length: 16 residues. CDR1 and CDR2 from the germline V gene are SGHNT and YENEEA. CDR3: CASSPGTSGGADTQYF.

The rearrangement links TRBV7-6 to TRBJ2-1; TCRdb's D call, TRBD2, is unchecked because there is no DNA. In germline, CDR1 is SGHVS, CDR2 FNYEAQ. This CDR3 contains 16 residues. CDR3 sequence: CASSSTSGGEYNEQFF.

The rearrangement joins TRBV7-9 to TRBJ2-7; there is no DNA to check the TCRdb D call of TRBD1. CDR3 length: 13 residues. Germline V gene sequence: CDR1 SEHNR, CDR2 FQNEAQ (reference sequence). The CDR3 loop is CASSFRDSREQYF.

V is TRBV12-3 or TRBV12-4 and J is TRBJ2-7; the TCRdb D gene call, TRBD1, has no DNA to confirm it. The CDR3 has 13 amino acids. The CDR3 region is CASSRTGVYEQYF.

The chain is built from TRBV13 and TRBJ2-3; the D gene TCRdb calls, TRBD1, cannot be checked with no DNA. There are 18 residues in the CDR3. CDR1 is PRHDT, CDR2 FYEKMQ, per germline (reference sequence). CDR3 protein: CASSLVGSRGDPTDTQYF.

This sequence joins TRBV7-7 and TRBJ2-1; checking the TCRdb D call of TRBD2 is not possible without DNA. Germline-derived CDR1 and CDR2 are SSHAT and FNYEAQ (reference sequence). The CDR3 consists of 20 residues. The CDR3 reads CASSPGPGLAGKSSYNEQFF. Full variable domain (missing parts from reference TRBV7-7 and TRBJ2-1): GAGVSQSPRYKVTKRGQDVTLRCDPISSHATLYWYQQALGQGPEFLTYFNYEAQPDKSGLPSDRFSAERPEGSISTLTIQRTEQRDSAMYRCASSPGPGLAGKSSYNEQFFGPGTRLTVL.

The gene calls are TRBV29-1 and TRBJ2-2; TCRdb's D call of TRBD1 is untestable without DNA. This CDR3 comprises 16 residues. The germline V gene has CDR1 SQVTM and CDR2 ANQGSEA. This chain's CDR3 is CSVPKPDRGSAGELFF.

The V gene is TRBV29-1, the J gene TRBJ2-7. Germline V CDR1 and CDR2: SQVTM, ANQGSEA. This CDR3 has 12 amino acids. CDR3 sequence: CSVGMAYYEQYF.

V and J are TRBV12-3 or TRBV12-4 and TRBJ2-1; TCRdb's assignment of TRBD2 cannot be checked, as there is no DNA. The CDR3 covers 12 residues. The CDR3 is CASKRGNNEQFF.